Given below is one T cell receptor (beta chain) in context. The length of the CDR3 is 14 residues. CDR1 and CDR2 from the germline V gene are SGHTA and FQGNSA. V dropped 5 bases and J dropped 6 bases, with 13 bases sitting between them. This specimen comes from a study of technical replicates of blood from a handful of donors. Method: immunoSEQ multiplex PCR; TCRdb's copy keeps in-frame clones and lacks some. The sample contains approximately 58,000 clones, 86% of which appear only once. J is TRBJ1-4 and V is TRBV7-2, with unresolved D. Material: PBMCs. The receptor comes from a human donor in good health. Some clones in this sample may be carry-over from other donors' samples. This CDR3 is CASSRSAGDEKLFF. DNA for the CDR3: TGTGCCAGCAGCCGATCCGCGGGTGATGAAAAACTGTTTTTT.